Each of the 19 T cell receptor beta chains below was sequenced from the same sample in a study of cytomegalovirus exposure and HLA in healthy donors. Primers: 60 Vbeta forward and 13 Jbeta reverse. The table came from immunoSEQ multiplex PCR; TCRdb's copy has only in-frame clones and leaves some out. Of under 250,000 clones in the sample, 85% to 90% were seen once. The specimen sequenced was PBMCs. Source of these receptors: a human donor in good health.

The rearrangement links TRBV5-6 to TRBJ2-7; TRBD1 matches 10 bases. The CDR3 sequence is 15 residues long. The germline gives CDR1 SGHDT, CDR2 YYEEEE. The ends lost 1 base at V and 6 bases at J; junction bases unmatched: 7. CDR3 region: CASSLIRQGALEQYF. Written as DNA, the CDR3 is TGTGCCAGCAGCTTGATAAGACAGGGGGCCCTCGAGCAGTACTTC.

The rearrangement links TRBV5-6 to TRBJ2-7; D may be TRBD1 (6 bases). There are 11 residues in the CDR3. Looked up from germline, CDR1 is SGHDT and CDR2 is YYEEEE. Trimming pared 4 bases from V and 9 bases from J, leaving 11 bases between. The CDR3 here is CASSREGGQYF. In DNA, the CDR3 is TGTGCCAGCAGCCGTGAAGGGGGGCAGTACTTC.

The J gene is TRBJ1-2, the V gene TRBV5-4; D may be TRBD1 (6 bases). This CDR3 region has 14 residues. The V end lost 4 bases, the J end lost 4 bases, and 14 bases lay between the germline ends. CDR1 is SGHNT, CDR2 YYREEE, per germline (reference sequence). CDR3 in DNA: TGTGCCAGCAGCCCGGAACAGGGCTCCTATGGCTACACCTTC. Its translation: CASSPEQGSYGYTF.

The V call is TRBV28, the J call TRBJ1-4; no clear D. Germline V gene sequence: CDR1 MDHEN, CDR2 SYDVKM. CDR3 length equals 15 residues. V shed 4 bases and J shed 0 bases, with 9 bases lying between them. CDR3 region: CASSSLSTTNEKLFF. The CDR3 DNA reads TGTGCCAGCAGTTCCCTGAGCACAACTAATGAAAAACTGTTTTTT.

The chain joins TRBV7-3 to TRBJ2-5; a weak D match, TRBD1 (5 bases). The closer fit of TRBJ2-7 to the DNA end suggests the J call may be wrong. CDR3 length: 15 amino acids. Germline assignment: CDR1 SGHTA and CDR2 FQGTGA. The CDR3 DNA is TGTGCCAGCAGCCCCCAACCGACAGCTTCCTACGAGCAGTACTTC. Its protein is CASSPQPTASYEQYF.

The chain combines TRBV19 with TRBJ2-1; the D gene is possibly TRBD2 (5 bases). Germline V gene sequence: CDR1 LNHDA, CDR2 SQIVND (reference sequence). With 5 bases removed from V and 10 bases from J, the gap between germline ends came to 18 bases. This CDR3 spans 14 amino acids. Here the CDR3 DNA reads TGTGCCAGTAGTCATTCGGTCGGGATTGTAGAGCAGTTCTTC. Translated, it gives CASSHSVGIVEQFF.

The chain is built from TRBV27 and TRBJ2-7, with TRBD1 matching over 8 bases. CDR1 is MNHEY and CDR2 is SMNVEV in the germline V gene (reference sequence). The CDR3 loop spans 14 amino acids. V was pared by 8 bases and J by 3 bases, with 9 bases of the junction left unmatched. As DNA, the CDR3 is TGTGCCAGCCGCCGGGGACAGGAAAACTACGAGCAGTACTTC. Translating gives CASRRGQENYEQYF.

In its sample, this clone was seen a few times. The chain links TRBV10-3 to TRBJ2-1; 10 bases match TRBD2. Germline V lookup: CDR1 ENHRY, CDR2 SYGVKD. The length of the CDR3 is 14 residues. With V trimmed by 7 bases and J by 9 bases, 9 bases remained unmatched. In DNA form, the CDR3 reads TGTGCCATCATGGGAGCGGGAGGGCCCAGTGAGCAGTTCTTC. Translated: CAIMGAGGPSEQFF.

This clone occurred once. J is TRBJ2-3 and V is TRBV18; 9 bases are shared with TRBD2. The V and J ends lost 2 bases and 3 bases, in that order; junction bases with no gene match: 6. The CDR3 runs 16 residues. CDR1 KGHSH and CDR2 LQKENI come from the germline V gene. Here the CDR3 DNA reads TGTGCCAGCTCACCATATATAGCGGGAGAGACAGATACGCAGTATTTT. Its protein is CASSPYIAGETDTQYF.

The V gene is TRBV6-5, the J gene TRBJ1-5; D remains unclear. The germline V and J ends were trimmed by 2 bases and 6 bases, with 14 bases remaining between them. Per germline, CDR1 MNHEY and CDR2 SVGAGI. The CDR3 runs 15 residues. The CDR3 region has the DNA TGTGCCAGCAGTTACCGTGTCGGGGTAGGTCAGCCCCAGCATTTT. This translates into CASSYRVGVGQPQHF.

V and J are TRBV27 and TRBJ1-1; D might be TRBD1 (6 bases). Deletions cut 6 bases from V and 2 bases from J, with 13 bases between. The CDR3 loop spans 14 amino acids. CDR1 is MNHEY, CDR2 SMNVEV, per germline (reference sequence). The CDR3 bases are TGTGCCAGCAGATTACAGGGATCCAACACTGAAGCTTTCTTT. Translated, it gives CASRLQGSNTEAFF.

The chain is built from TRBV6-5 and TRBJ2-7; 13 bases map to TRBD2. With V trimmed by 2 bases and J by 13 bases, 11 bases remained unmatched. This CDR3 has 15 residues. Germline V gene data show CDR1 as MNHEY and CDR2 as SVGAGI. CDR3 bases: TGTGCCAGCAGTTACGGGACTAGCGGGACCACAACCTATTACTTC. It specifies CASSYGTSGTTTYYF.

This chain uses TRBV29-1 with TRBJ2-7; 7 nucleotides agree with TRBD2. Trimming at V came to 6 bases and at J to 3 bases, leaving 8 bases not matched to a gene. There are 13 residues in the CDR3. Per the germline V gene, CDR1 is SQVTM and CDR2 is ANQGSEA. CDR3 region: CSVLLAVDYEQYF. CDR3 DNA sequence: TGCAGCGTACTTCTAGCGGTTGACTACGAGCAGTACTTC.

Only one count was recorded for this clone. The gene calls are TRBV28 and TRBJ2-5; 10 bases agree with TRBD2. The junction had 7 bases not matched to a gene; V was cut back by 1 base and J by 5 bases. The CDR3 totals 16 residues. The germline CDR1 and CDR2 sequences are MDHEN and SYDVKM. Here the CDR3 reads CASSLFLAGAGETQYF. The CDR3 DNA sequence: TGTGCCAGCAGTTTATTCCTAGCGGGAGCGGGGGAGACCCAGTACTTC.

The chain joins TRBV18 to TRBJ2-7; weak D call: TRBD2 (6 bases). V was clipped by 4 bases and J by 4 bases, with 26 bases between them. The CDR3 covers 18 residues. Germline CDR1 reads KGHSH; CDR2 reads LQKENI. The CDR3 here is CASSQNRPMGGVIYEQYF. DNA of the CDR3: TGTGCCAGCTCACAAAACCGGCCCATGGGCGGGGTAATATACGAGCAGTACTTC. Drawing the rest from reference TRBV18 and TRBJ2-7, the complete variable domain is NAGVMQNPRHLVRRRGQEARLRCSPMKGHSHVYWYRQLPEEGLKFMVYLQKENIIDESGMPKERFSAEFPKEGPSILRIQQVVRGDSAAYFCASSQNRPMGGVIYEQYFGPGTRLTVT.

The V gene is TRBV6-5, the J gene TRBJ2-7; D ambiguous. V was pared by 2 bases and J by 6 bases, with 11 bases between. This CDR3 has 13 amino acids. Germline loops: CDR1 MNHEY, CDR2 SVGAGI. The CDR3 DNA reads as TGTGCCAGCAGTTACCCTGAGGCGCGCGAGCAGTACTTC. Encoded protein: CASSYPEAREQYF.

The chain couples TRBV19 to TRBJ2-5; D gene unclear. The V gene lost 4 bases and the J gene lost 5 bases, with 11 bases spanning the gap. The CDR3 consists of 13 residues. Germline CDR1 and CDR2: LNHDA and SQIVND (reference sequence). Written as DNA, the CDR3 is TGTGCCAGTAGTAGCGCAGGTCTGGAGACCCAGTACTTC. This codes for CASSSAGLETQYF.

V gene TRBV6-1 combines with J gene TRBJ2-1; 8 positions agree with TRBD1. The V and J ends lost 2 bases and 6 bases, in that order; junction bases with no gene match: 6. This CDR3 region has 15 residues. Germline CDR1 reads MNHNS; CDR2 reads SASEGT. DNA for the CDR3: TGTGCCAGCAGTGAATTCGGGACAGGCTTCAATGAGCAGTTCTTC. Translated, it gives CASSEFGTGFNEQFF.

The rearrangement joins TRBV7-2 to TRBJ2-3; no firm D call. This CDR3 region has 14 residues. Germline values: CDR1 SGHTA, CDR2 FQGNSA. V lost 0 bases, J lost 2 bases, and 6 bases lay in between. CDR3 bases: TGTGCCAGCAGCTTAGCCCCTTACACAGATACGCAGTATTTT. Protein product: CASSLAPYTDTQYF.